Following are 10 T cell receptor beta chains from one sample sequenced in a study of tumor-infiltrating lymphocytes in primary liver carcinoma. TCR beta cDNA was reverse-transcribed from 500 ng of total RNA. The reaction used a constant-region primer and ProtoScript II reverse transcriptase. ARM-PCR, slightly modified, supplied the TCR beta libraries through three nested multiplex PCR rounds. For 10 cycles apiece, the opening two PCR rounds ran with TRBV1-TRBV30 forward primers and a C-beta reverse primer. One entry per CDR3 protein, called by TCRdb with MiXCR from the multiplex PCR reads. This table has about 310,000 distinct CDR3 sequences, approximately 58% appearing once. The blood RNA (from unsorted whole blood) was obtained, and germline DNA was also extracted. The sequenced sample was peripheral blood. The receptors stem from a woman in her twenties or thirties with primary liver carcinoma and hepatitis B virus infection.

The chain has TRBV6-1 and TRBJ2-7; perhaps TRBD2 as D (7 bases). V lost 8 bases, J lost 3 bases, and 17 bases lay in between. There are 14 residues in the CDR3. Per germline, CDR1 MNHNS and CDR2 SASEGT. The CDR3 loop reads CASYRGGADYEQYF. The DNA for the CDR3 is TGTGCCAGCTATCGAGGGGGGGCGGACTACGAGCAGTACTTC.

A note on this clonotype: A much bigger clone sits one base away, suggesting this may be a read error. The genes are TRBV12-3 or TRBV12-4 and TRBJ2-7, with 9 positions matching TRBD2. The length of the CDR3 is 17 residues. CDR3 in amino acids: CASSFVAGASGDYEQNF. DNA of the CDR3: TGTGCCAGCAGTTTTGTAGCGGGGGCTAGCGGTGACTACGAGCAGAACTTC.

This clonotype has a handful of counts. A much larger clone lies a single base off, so this may be a read error. J is TRBJ1-1 and V is TRBV11-2; TRBD1 might be the D (6 bases). This CDR3 has 15 amino acids. CDR1 is SGHAT and CDR2 is FQNNGV in the germline V gene. The CDR3 DNA is TGTGCCAGCAGCGAGCATCGGGGGGCAGGGACTGAAGCTCTCTTT. Translated, it gives CASSEHRGAGTEALF.

This clonotype came up many times. This chain uses TRBV12-3 or TRBV12-4 with TRBJ2-3; tentative D call: TRBD2 (6 bases). Trimming cost V 6 bases and J 7 bases, with 17 bases left between them. There are 14 residues in the CDR3. CDR3 sequence reads: CASRPGLPEYTQYF. CDR3 DNA sequence: TGTGCCAGCAGACCGGGACTTCCTGAGTATACGCAGTATTTT.

Concerning this clonotype: A junction boundary mismatches the germline segment, possibly from a read error. The V gene is TRBV4-2, the J gene TRBJ2-2; weak D call: TRBD2 (6 bases). There are 14 residues in the CDR3. The germline V gene has CDR1 LGHNA and CDR2 YNFKEQ. The CDR3 protein is CVSRLEGVTGDLLF. For the CDR3, the DNA is TGTGTCAGCAGGCTGGAGGGCGTAACCGGGGACCTGCTTTTT.

CDR3 protein: CASSLGEGLNEQFF. CDR3 coding DNA: TGTGCCAGCAGTTTAGGGGAGGGCCTTAATGAGCAGTTCTTC. The rearrangement uses TRBV6-2 or TRBV6-3 and TRBJ2-1; 7 nucleotides agree with TRBD2. CDR1 and CDR2 (germline): MNHEY, SVGEGT. V shed 4 bases and J 7 bases; nucleotides not matched to a gene: 7. The CDR3 runs to 14 residues.

For this clonotype: Being one base from a much bigger clone, this may be a read error. The genes are TRBV6-5 and TRBJ2-7; TRBD1 matches 7 bases. The germline CDR1 and CDR2 sequences are MNHEY and SVGAGI. CDR3 size: 15 residues. The CDR3: CACSYGSTGSYEQYF. In DNA form, the CDR3 reads TGTGCCTGCAGTTACGGTTCGACAGGGAGCTACGAGCAGTACTTC.

Concerning this clonotype itself: This may be a read error, as it is one base from a much larger clone. The V call is TRBV7-9, the J call TRBJ2-7, with a possible D match to TRBD1 (6 bases). The V gene lost 5 bases and the J gene lost 3 bases, with 17 bases spanning the gap. Germline values: CDR1 SEHNR, CDR2 FQNEAQ (reference sequence). The CDR3 contains 15 residues. In nucleotides, the CDR3 is TGTGCCAGCAGCCCTCCCGGACAGAGTGTCTACGAGCAGTACTTC. Its protein product is CASSPPGQSVYEQYF. Full variable domain (missing parts from reference TRBV7-9 and TRBJ2-7): DTGVSQNPRHKITKRGQNVTFRCDPISEHNRLYWYRQTLGQGPEFLTYFQNEAQLEKSRLLSDRFSAERPKGSFSTLEIQRTEQGDSAMYLCASSPPGQSVYEQYFGPGTRLTVT.

The V and J genes are TRBV6-1 and TRBJ2-3, with 8 bases matching TRBD2. Germline CDR1 and CDR2: MNHNS and SASEGT. This CDR3 is 15 amino acids long. The trim removed 3 bases at V and 3 bases at J, leaving 5 bases unmatched. The DNA for the CDR3 is TGTGCCAGCAGTGAGTTGCTAGCGGGTACAGATACGCAGTATTTT. Encoded protein: CASSELLAGTDTQYF.

Comment on this clonotype: At one end, the junction sequence differs from germline, possibly due to a read error. The chain carries TRBV5-1 and TRBJ2-6; the D call may be TRBD1 or TRBD2 (7 bases each). CDR3 size: 17 residues. Per germline, CDR1 SGHRS and CDR2 YFSETQ. The CDR3 region has the DNA TGTGCCAGCAGCTTGTCTCAGGGGGGGTCTGGGGCCAACGTCCTGACTTTC. Translated, it gives CASSLSQGGSGANVLTF.